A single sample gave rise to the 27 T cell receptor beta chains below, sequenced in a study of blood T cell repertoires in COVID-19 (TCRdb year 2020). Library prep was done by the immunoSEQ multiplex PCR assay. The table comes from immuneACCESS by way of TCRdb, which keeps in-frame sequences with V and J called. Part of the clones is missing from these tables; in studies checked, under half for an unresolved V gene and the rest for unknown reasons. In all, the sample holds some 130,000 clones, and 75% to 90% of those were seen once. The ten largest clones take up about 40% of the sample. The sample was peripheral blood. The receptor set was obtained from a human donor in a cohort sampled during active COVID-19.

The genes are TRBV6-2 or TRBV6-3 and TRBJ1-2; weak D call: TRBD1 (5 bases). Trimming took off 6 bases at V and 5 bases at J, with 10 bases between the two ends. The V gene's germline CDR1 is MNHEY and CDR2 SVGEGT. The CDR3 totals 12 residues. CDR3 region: CASSKGRYGYTF. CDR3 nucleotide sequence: TGTGCCAGCAGCAAGGGGAGGTATGGCTACACCTTC.

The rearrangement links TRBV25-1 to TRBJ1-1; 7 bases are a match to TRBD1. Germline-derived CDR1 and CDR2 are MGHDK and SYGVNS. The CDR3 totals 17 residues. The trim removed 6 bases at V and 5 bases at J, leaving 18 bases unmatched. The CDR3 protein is CASSLTQGGIKATEAFF. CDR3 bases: TGTGCCAGCAGCCTCACCCAGGGGGGTATTAAAGCGACTGAAGCTTTCTTT.

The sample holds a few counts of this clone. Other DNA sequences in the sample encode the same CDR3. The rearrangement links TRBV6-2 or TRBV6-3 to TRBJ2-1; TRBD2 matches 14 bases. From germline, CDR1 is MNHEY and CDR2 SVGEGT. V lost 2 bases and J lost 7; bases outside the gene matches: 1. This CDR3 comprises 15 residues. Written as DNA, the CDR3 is TGTGCCAGCAGTTACGGGACTAGCGGGAGTAATGAGCAGTTCTTC. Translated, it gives CASSYGTSGSNEQFF.

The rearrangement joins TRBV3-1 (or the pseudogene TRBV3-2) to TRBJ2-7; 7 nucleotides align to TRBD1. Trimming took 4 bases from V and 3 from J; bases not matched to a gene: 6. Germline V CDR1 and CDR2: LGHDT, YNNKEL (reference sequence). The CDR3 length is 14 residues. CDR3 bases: TGTGCCAGCAGCCCCCGGACAGGAGACTACGAGCAGTACTTC. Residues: CASSPRTGDYEQYF.

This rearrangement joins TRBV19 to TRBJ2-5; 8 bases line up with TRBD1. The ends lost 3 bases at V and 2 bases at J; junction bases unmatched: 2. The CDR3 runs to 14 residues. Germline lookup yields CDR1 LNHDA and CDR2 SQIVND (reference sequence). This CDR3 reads CASSIRGRQETQYF. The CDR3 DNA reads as TGTGCCAGTAGTATCAGGGGGCGGCAAGAGACCCAGTACTTC.

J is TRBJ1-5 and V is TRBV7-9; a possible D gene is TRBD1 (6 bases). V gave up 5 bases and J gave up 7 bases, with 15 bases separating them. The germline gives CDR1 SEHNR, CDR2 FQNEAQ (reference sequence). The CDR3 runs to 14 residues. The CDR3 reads CASSTTGSGQPQHF. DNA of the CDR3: TGTGCCAGCAGCACCACAGGGTCGGGACAGCCCCAGCATTTT.

The CDR3 nucleotides are TGCGCCAGCAGCCGCTTGGGGGCGGGCACAGATACGCAGTATTTT. This sequence encodes CASSRLGAGTDTQYF. The J gene is TRBJ2-3, the V gene TRBV4-1; possible D gene TRBD1, 6 bases. This CDR3 has 15 amino acids. V lost 4 bases, J lost 1 base, and 12 bases lay in between. From germline, CDR1 is MGHRA and CDR2 YSYEKL.

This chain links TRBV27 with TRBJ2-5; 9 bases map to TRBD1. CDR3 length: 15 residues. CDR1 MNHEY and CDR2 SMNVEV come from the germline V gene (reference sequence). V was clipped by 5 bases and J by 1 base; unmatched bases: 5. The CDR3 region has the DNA TGTGCCAGCAGTAAGGGACAGGGTTTCCAAGAGACCCAGTACTTC. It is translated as CASSKGQGFQETQYF.

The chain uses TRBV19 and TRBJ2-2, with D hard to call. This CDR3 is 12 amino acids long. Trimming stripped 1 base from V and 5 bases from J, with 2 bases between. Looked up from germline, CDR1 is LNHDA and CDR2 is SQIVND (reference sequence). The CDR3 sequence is CASSIVTGELFF. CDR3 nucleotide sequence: TGTGCCAGTAGTATAGTAACCGGGGAGCTGTTTTTT.

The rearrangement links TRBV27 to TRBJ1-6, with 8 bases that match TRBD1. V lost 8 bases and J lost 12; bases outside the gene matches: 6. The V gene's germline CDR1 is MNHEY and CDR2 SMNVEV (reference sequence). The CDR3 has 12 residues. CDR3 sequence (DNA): TGTGCCAGCGGCCAGGGGGCCCAACCCCTCCACTTT. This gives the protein CASGQGAQPLHF.

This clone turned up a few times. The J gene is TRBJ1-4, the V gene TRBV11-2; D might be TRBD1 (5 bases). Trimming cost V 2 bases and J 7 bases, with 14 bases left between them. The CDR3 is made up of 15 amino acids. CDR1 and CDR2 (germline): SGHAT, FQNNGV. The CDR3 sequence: CASSLTGSGGEKLFF. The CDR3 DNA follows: TGTGCCAGCAGCTTAACGGGGTCGGGGGGTGAAAAACTGTTTTTT.

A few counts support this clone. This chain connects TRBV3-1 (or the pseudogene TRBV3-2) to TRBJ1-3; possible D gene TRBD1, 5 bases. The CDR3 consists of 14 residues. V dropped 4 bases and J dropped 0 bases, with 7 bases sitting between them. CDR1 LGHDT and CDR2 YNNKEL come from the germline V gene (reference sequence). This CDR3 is CASSLRVSGNTIYF. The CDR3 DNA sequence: TGTGCCAGCAGCCTCAGGGTCTCTGGAAACACCATATATTTT.

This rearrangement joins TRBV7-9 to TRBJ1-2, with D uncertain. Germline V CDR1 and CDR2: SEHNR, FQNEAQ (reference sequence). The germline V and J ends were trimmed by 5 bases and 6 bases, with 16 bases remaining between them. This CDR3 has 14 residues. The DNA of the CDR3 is TGTGCCAGCAGCCCCTCCGGAGGGCGGGATGGCTACACCTTC. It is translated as CASSPSGGRDGYTF.

CDR3 nucleotides: TGTGCCAGCAGTGACCGTTGGGCAGGGTCGAATGAGCAGTTCTTC. Translating it yields CASSDRWAGSNEQFF. The rearrangement uses TRBV2 and TRBJ2-1; a possible D gene is TRBD1 (5 bases). In germline, CDR1 is SNHLY, CDR2 FYNNEI. The CDR3 contains 15 residues. The V end was cut by 3 bases, the J end by 7 bases, with 16 bases between. The variable domain in full, completed from reference TRBV2 and TRBJ2-1, reads EPEVTQTPSHQVTQMGQEVILRCVPISNHLYFYWYRQILGQKVEFLVSFYNNEISEKSEIFDDQFSVERPDGSNFTLKIRSTKLEDSAMYFCASSDRWAGSNEQFFGPGTRLTVL.

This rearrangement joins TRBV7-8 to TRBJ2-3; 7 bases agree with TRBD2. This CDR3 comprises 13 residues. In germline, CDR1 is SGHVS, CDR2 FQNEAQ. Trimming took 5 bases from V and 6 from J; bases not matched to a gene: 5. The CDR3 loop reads CASSLGLQDTQYF. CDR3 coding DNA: TGTGCCAGCAGCCTGGGACTACAGGATACGCAGTATTTT.

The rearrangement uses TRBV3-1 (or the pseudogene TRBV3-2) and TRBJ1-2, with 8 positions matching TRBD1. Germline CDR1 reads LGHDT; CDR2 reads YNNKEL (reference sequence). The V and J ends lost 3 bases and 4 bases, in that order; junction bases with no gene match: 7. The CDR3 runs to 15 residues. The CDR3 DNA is TGTGCCAGCAGCCAGTTGGACAGGGCCGCCTATGGCTACACCTTC. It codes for CASSQLDRAAYGYTF.

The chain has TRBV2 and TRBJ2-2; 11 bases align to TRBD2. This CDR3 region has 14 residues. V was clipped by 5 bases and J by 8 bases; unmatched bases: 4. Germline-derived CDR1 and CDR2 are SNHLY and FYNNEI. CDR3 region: CASSKLAGVGELFF. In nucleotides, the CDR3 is TGTGCCAGCAGTAAACTAGCGGGAGTAGGGGAGCTGTTTTTT.

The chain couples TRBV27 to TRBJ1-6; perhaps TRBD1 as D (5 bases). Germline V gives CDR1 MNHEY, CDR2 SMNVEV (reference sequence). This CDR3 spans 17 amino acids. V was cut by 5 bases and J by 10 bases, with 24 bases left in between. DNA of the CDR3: TGTGCCAGCAGTCCCCGGGGGACCTCGGGTATCGAGTCACCCCTCCACTTT. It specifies CASSPRGTSGIESPLHF.

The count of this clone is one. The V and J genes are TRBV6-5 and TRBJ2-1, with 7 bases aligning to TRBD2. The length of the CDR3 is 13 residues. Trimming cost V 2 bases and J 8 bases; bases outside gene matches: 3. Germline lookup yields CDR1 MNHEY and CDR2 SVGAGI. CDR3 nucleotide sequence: TGTGCCAGCAGTTACGCCGCGGGAGATGAGCAGTTCTTC. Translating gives CASSYAAGDEQFF.

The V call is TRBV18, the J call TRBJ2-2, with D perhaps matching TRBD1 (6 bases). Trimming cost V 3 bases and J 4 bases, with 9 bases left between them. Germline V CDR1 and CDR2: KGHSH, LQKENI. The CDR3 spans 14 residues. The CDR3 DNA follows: TGTGCCAGCTCACCGGGACAAATCACCGGGGAGCTGTTTTTT. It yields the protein CASSPGQITGELFF. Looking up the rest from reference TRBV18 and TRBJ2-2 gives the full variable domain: NAGVMQNPRHLVRRRGQEARLRCSPMKGHSHVYWYRQLPEEGLKFMVYLQKENIIDESGMPKERFSAEFPKEGPSILRIQQVVRGDSAAYFCASSPGQITGELFFGEGSRLTVL.

CDR3 in DNA: TGCAGTGCTTCCCGTAGCGACGAGCAGTACTTC. Protein product: CSASRSDEQYF. This chain joins TRBV20-1 and TRBJ2-7; possibly TRBD2 for D (5 bases). Germline V gene sequence: CDR1 DFQATT, CDR2 SNEGSKA (reference sequence). The CDR3 contains 11 residues. Between the trimmed V and J ends, which lost 5 bases and 5 bases, there was a span of 10 bases.

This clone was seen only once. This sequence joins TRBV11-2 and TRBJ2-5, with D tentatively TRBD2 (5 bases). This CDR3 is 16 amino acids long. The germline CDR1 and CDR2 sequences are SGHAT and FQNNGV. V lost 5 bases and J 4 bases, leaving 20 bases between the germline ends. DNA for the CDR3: TGTGCCAGCAGCCGACCTAAGGGAAGTGAGGGAGAGACCCAGTACTTC. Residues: CASSRPKGSEGETQYF.

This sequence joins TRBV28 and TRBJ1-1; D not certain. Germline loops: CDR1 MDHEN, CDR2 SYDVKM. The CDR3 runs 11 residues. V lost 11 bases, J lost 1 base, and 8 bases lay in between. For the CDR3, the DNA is TGTGCCTGCGAGAGGAACACTGAAGCTTTCTTT. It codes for CACERNTEAFF.

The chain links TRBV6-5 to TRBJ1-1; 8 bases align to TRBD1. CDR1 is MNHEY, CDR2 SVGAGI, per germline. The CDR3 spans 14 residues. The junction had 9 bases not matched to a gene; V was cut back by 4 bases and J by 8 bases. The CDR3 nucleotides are TGTGCCAGCAGTTTGGGTCAGGGGGCTAAGGAAGCTTTCTTT. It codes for CASSLGQGAKEAFF.

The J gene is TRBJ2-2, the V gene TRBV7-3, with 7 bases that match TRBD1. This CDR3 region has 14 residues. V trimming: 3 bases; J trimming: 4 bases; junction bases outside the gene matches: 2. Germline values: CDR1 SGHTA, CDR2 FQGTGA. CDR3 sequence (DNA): TGTGCCAGCAGCTTCGACAGGGTCACCGGGGAGCTGTTTTTT. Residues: CASSFDRVTGELFF.

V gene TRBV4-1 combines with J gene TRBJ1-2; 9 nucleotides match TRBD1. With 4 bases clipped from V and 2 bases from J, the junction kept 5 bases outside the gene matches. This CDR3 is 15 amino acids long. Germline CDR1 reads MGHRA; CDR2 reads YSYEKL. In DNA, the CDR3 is TGCGCCAGCAGCCTACAACAGGGGGCGAACTATGGCTACACCTTC. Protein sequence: CASSLQQGANYGYTF.

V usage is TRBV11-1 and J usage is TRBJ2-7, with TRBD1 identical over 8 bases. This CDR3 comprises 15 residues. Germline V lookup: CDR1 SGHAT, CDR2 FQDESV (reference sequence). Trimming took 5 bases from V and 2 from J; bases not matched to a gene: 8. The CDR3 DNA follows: TGTGCCAGCAGCATGGACAGGGTGATTACCTACGAGCAGTACTTC. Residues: CASSMDRVITYEQYF.